The 29 T cell receptor beta chains reported below all come from one sample, sequenced in a study of cytomegalovirus exposure and HLA in healthy donors (TCRdb year 2017). Library prep was done by the immunoSEQ multiplex PCR assay. For the multiplex PCR, a mixture combining 60 forward primers for TCR Vbeta segments and 13 reverse primers for TCR Jbeta segments was used. TCRdb stores this immuneACCESS table with in-frame sequences only. Part of the clones is absent; in the studies checked, under half of the shortfall reflects unresolved V genes, and no reason is known for the rest. Here the sample has about 140,000 clones; about three quarters occur a single time. The ten most abundant clones make up more than 3% of the sample. The sequencing sample was made of PBMCs. The source of these receptors is a man younger than 30 in good health and CMV-seronegative.

V gene TRBV29-1 combines with J gene TRBJ2-7; 11 nucleotides align to TRBD1. The CDR3 has 15 amino acids. Germline V gene data show CDR1 as SQVTM and CDR2 as ANQGSEA. V dropped 1 base and J dropped 4; count of bases not matched to a gene: 6. CDR3 protein: CSVEVVGQGVYEQYF. CDR3 nucleotides: TGCAGCGTTGAAGTAGTGGGACAGGGGGTATACGAGCAGTACTTC.

The J gene is TRBJ2-7, the V gene TRBV7-9, with 8 bases that match TRBD1. The ends lost 4 bases at V and 3 bases at J; junction bases unmatched: 8. CDR1 and CDR2 from the germline V gene are SEHNR and FQNEAQ (reference sequence). The CDR3 totals 15 residues. This CDR3 is CASSSGQGPNYEQYF. CDR3 nucleotide sequence: TGTGCCAGCAGCTCTGGACAGGGCCCTAACTACGAGCAGTACTTC.

This clone was counted a single time. CDR3 nucleotide sequence: TGTGCCAGTAGGATAAGCTCCGGGACAGGGGGCGGTCAGCCCCAGCATTTT. Its translation is CASRISSGTGGGQPQHF. V and J are TRBV19 and TRBJ1-5; 12 bases are a match to TRBD1. CDR1 and CDR2 from the germline V gene are LNHDA and SQIVND (reference sequence). This CDR3 has 17 amino acids. V lost 6 bases, J lost 6 bases, and 12 bases stayed unmatched.

This clone was seen only a few times. The CDR3 region has the DNA TGTGCCATCCGGGGTTCGCACCTTGGCTACACCTTC. It translates to CAIRGSHLGYTF. This chain uses TRBV28 with TRBJ1-2; D remains unclear. V lost 10 bases to trimming and J lost 7 bases, with 16 bases between them. Germline V gene lookup returns CDR1 MDHEN and CDR2 SYDVKM. The CDR3 sequence is 12 residues long.

This clone was observed a few times. The chain recombines TRBV28 with TRBJ2-7; 13 positions agree with TRBD2. Trimming removed 3 bases from V and 5 bases from J; junction bases left unmatched: 4. The CDR3 totals 15 residues. Germline loops: CDR1 MDHEN, CDR2 SYDVKM. CDR3 region: CASSLGTSGIDEQYF. The CDR3 DNA reads TGTGCCAGCAGTTTGGGGACTAGCGGGATCGACGAGCAGTACTTC.

On this clone itself: Distinct nucleotide sequences in the sample also encode this CDR3. The chain recombines TRBV11-2 with TRBJ2-5, with D hard to call. Germline CDR1 and CDR2: SGHAT and FQNNGV. The CDR3 extends over 13 amino acids. Deletions cut 1 base from V and 4 bases from J, with 7 bases between. The CDR3 reads CASSLGGGETQYF. In nucleotides, the CDR3 is TGTGCCAGCAGCTTAGGAGGCGGAGAGACCCAGTACTTC.

The CDR3 bases are TGTGCCAGTAGTATAGGGATCCCAGGGGGGTCCTACAATGAGCAGTTCTTC. Encoded protein: CASSIGIPGGSYNEQFF. V is TRBV19 and J is TRBJ2-1; a weak D match, TRBD1 (7 bases). Germline CDR1 is LNHDA and CDR2 is SQIVND (reference sequence). Trimming shortened V by 1 base and J by 1 base, and 14 bases separated the two germline ends. CDR3 size: 17 residues.

This clone was seen a single time. The chain links TRBV19 to TRBJ2-1, with D possibly matching TRBD1 (6 bases). The CDR3 spans 16 residues. The germline gives CDR1 LNHDA, CDR2 SQIVND (reference sequence). The V end was cut by 0 bases, the J end by 4 bases, with 13 bases between. The CDR3 DNA is TGTGCCAGTAGTATAGATATTCGGCAGGGGTACAATGAGCAGTTCTTC. Translation: CASSIDIRQGYNEQFF.

The CDR3 DNA sequence: TGTGCCAGCAGTGCACTCTCCTACGAGCAGTACTTC. Protein: CASSALSYEQYF. The J gene is TRBJ2-7, the V gene TRBV6-1; D call uncertain. Trimming stripped 4 bases from V and 0 bases from J, with 4 bases between. CDR3 length: 12 residues. CDR1 is MNHNS, CDR2 SASEGT, per germline.

This clone was observed a handful of times. The gene calls are TRBV7-9 and TRBJ2-5, with 9 nucleotides matching TRBD2. CDR3 size: 18 residues. The V gene end was trimmed by 1 base and the J gene end by 6 bases; junction bases not matched to a gene: 15. Germline V gene sequence: CDR1 SEHNR, CDR2 FQNEAQ (reference sequence). CDR3 sequence: CASSLDPQTSGWTKTQYF. The CDR3 bases are TGTGCCAGCAGCTTAGACCCCCAGACTAGCGGCTGGACGAAGACCCAGTACTTC.

The J gene is TRBJ2-5, the V gene TRBV15; 7 nucleotides match TRBD2. V lost 8 bases, J lost 1 base, and 7 bases stayed unmatched. Germline V gene lookup returns CDR1 LNHNV and CDR2 YYDKDF (reference sequence). CDR3 length: 14 amino acids. The CDR3 bases are TGTGCCACCCGGGGAGGGATGCTCCAAGAGACCCAGTACTTC. It encodes CATRGGMLQETQYF.

The chain uses TRBV27 and TRBJ1-5; TRBD1 matches 9 bases. CDR1 and CDR2 (germline): MNHEY, SMNVEV (reference sequence). The V and J ends lost 3 bases and 9 bases, in that order; junction bases with no gene match: 12. This CDR3 is 16 amino acids long. The CDR3 nucleotides read TGTGCCAGCAGTTTGAAATCTTTGGGACAGGGTTTGCCCCAGCATTTT. This translates into CASSLKSLGQGLPQHF.

This chain uses TRBV7-8 with TRBJ1-5; 7 bases are a match to TRBD1. Per germline, CDR1 SGHVS and CDR2 FQNEAQ. The V and J ends lost 5 bases and 9 bases, in that order; junction bases with no gene match: 7. The CDR3 covers 13 residues. CDR3 nucleotides: TGTGCCAGCAGCACTGACAGGGCCCGGCCCCAGCATTTT. As protein: CASSTDRARPQHF. Drawing the rest from reference TRBV7-8 and TRBJ1-5, the complete variable domain is GAGVSQSPRYKVAKRGQDVALRCDPISGHVSLFWYQQALGQGPEFLTYFQNEAQLDKSGLPSDRFFAERPEGSVSTLKIQRTQQEDSAVYLCASSTDRARPQHFGDGTRLSIL.

Only one count was recorded for this clone. The genes are TRBV7-3 and TRBJ1-2, with 7 nucleotides matching TRBD1. V shed 2 bases, J shed 4 bases, and the junction held 7 bases outside the gene matches. The CDR3 covers 15 residues. Germline V gene data show CDR1 as SGHTA and CDR2 as FQGTGA. The CDR3 nucleotides are TGTGCCAGCAGCTTATGGCCAGGGGGGTTCTATGGCTACACCTTC. Translation: CASSLWPGGFYGYTF.

This clone has a handful of counts. V and J are TRBV19 and TRBJ2-3, with D perhaps matching TRBD2 (6 bases). CDR1 and CDR2 (germline): LNHDA, SQIVND (reference sequence). The CDR3 is made up of 16 amino acids. V lost 7 bases and J lost 1, with 18 bases in between. The CDR3 protein is CASNLLGGEGTDTQYF. In DNA form, the CDR3 reads TGTGCCAGTAACCTTCTCGGCGGGGAGGGCACAGATACGCAGTATTTT.

The gene calls are TRBV6-4 and TRBJ2-1; D might be TRBD2 (6 bases). The V gene lost 0 bases and the J gene lost 8 bases, with 14 bases spanning the gap. Per the germline V gene, CDR1 is MRHNA and CDR2 is SNTAGT. The length of the CDR3 is 15 residues. The CDR3 nucleotides are TGTGCCAGCAGTGACTCGTGGCTAGCGTCCGATGAGCAGTTCTTC. Protein product: CASSDSWLASDEQFF.

This clone occurred a few times. J is TRBJ1-2 and V is TRBV6-6; TRBD1 agrees at 7 bases. This CDR3 spans 12 amino acids. The junction had 6 bases not matched to a gene; V was cut back by 9 bases and J by 5 bases. Germline CDR1 MNHNY, CDR2 SVGAGI (reference sequence). The CDR3 DNA follows: TGTGCCAGTCTCCAGGGGGAATATGGCTACACCTTC. As protein: CASLQGEYGYTF.

This sequence joins TRBV4-1 and TRBJ1-2; 7 nucleotides align to TRBD1. The V and J ends lost 1 base and 7 bases, in that order; junction bases with no gene match: 21. The CDR3 extends over 19 amino acids. Per the germline V gene, CDR1 is MGHRA and CDR2 is YSYEKL. CDR3 DNA sequence: TGCGCCAGCAGCCAAGGGCTAGGACAGGCACCCATAGCGAGTGGTGGCTACACCTTC. It codes for CASSQGLGQAPIASGGYTF.

This sequence joins TRBV27 and TRBJ2-7; 8 positions match TRBD2. V lost 4 bases to trimming and J lost 3 bases; unmatched junction nucleotides: 17. The CDR3 is 18 residues long. CDR1 is MNHEY, CDR2 SMNVEV, per germline (reference sequence). DNA for the CDR3: TGTGCCAGCAGTTCCGGACTAGCCAAAACACGGCAATACTACGAGCAGTACTTC. This translates into CASSSGLAKTRQYYEQYF.

V gene TRBV6-5 combines with J gene TRBJ1-1; 8 bases line up with TRBD1. Germline assignment: CDR1 MNHEY and CDR2 SVGAGI. Germline trimming cut 6 bases from V and 2 bases from J; bases unmatched to any gene: 5. The CDR3 runs 14 residues. DNA of the CDR3: TGTGCCAGCAGCTGGACAGGGCCCAACACTGAAGCTTTCTTT. Amino acid sequence: CASSWTGPNTEAFF.

The chain has TRBV6-1 and TRBJ2-7; D ambiguous. Trimming removed 2 bases from V and 3 bases from J, with 8 bases in between. Germline V CDR1 and CDR2: MNHNS, SASEGT. The CDR3 runs 13 residues. DNA for the CDR3: TGTGCCAGCAGTGAATTGCACGGCTACGAGCAGTACTTC. Translation: CASSELHGYEQYF.

The rearrangement links TRBV5-1 to TRBJ2-3; TRBD1 might be the D (6 bases). Trimming stripped 0 bases from V and 6 bases from J, with 8 bases between. CDR1 and CDR2 (germline): SGHRS, YFSETQ. The CDR3 has 13 residues. The CDR3 bases are TGCGCCAGCAGCTTGGCAGGGGAGGATACGCAGTATTTT. Protein: CASSLAGEDTQYF.

The chain is built from TRBV27 and TRBJ1-2, with D possibly being TRBD1 (6 bases). The V end was cut by 5 bases, the J end by 5 bases, with 15 bases between. The CDR3 spans 14 residues. CDR1 is MNHEY and CDR2 is SMNVEV in the germline V gene (reference sequence). CDR3 region: CASSIRGAGYGYTF. The CDR3 DNA reads as TGTGCCAGCAGTATTCGGGGGGCTGGGTATGGCTACACCTTC.

The chain has TRBV9 and TRBJ2-1, with D possibly being TRBD1 (6 bases). V was cut by 3 bases and J by 0 bases, with 10 bases left in between. The CDR3 contains 15 residues. Germline loops: CDR1 SGDLS, CDR2 YYNGEE. CDR3 in amino acids: CASSDRTDSYNEQFF. DNA of the CDR3: TGTGCCAGCAGCGATAGGACAGACTCCTACAATGAGCAGTTCTTC.

The V call is TRBV29-1, the J call TRBJ1-2; 9 bases are a match to TRBD1. Per germline, CDR1 SQVTM and CDR2 ANQGSEA. This CDR3 has 13 residues. The V gene end was trimmed by 8 bases and the J gene end by 8 bases; junction bases not matched to a gene: 12. The CDR3 loop is CSSTRQGGLGYTF. DNA of the CDR3: TGCAGCTCCACTCGACAGGGGGGGCTAGGCTACACCTTC.

J is TRBJ2-6 and V is TRBV7-6; D gene ambiguous. Per the germline V gene, CDR1 is SGHVS and CDR2 is FNYEAQ. Trimming pared 5 bases from V and 0 bases from J, leaving 17 bases between. CDR3 length: 18 amino acids. The CDR3 nucleotides are TGTGCCAGCAGCCCCTGGAGAGTTCCCCGCTCTGGGGCCAACGTCCTGACTTTC. Translated, it gives CASSPWRVPRSGANVLTF.

V is TRBV7-9 and J is TRBJ2-1, with TRBD2 identical over 8 bases. CDR3 length: 14 amino acids. Trimming removed 2 bases from V and 4 bases from J; junction bases left unmatched: 1. Germline V lookup: CDR1 SEHNR, CDR2 FQNEAQ (reference sequence). Here the CDR3 reads CASSLPGGYNEQFF. For the CDR3, the DNA is TGTGCCAGCAGCTTACCGGGGGGGTACAATGAGCAGTTCTTC.

The chain employs TRBV19 and TRBJ2-1, with a tentative D call TRBD2 (5 bases). V lost 7 bases to trimming and J lost 3 bases, with 7 bases between them. The CDR3 runs 12 residues. The germline CDR1 and CDR2 sequences are LNHDA and SQIVND (reference sequence). CDR3 bases: TGTGCCAGTACCCGGGGCTACAATGAGCAGTTCTTC. Translation gives CASTRGYNEQFF.

V and J are TRBV30 and TRBJ1-5; D remains ambiguous. V lost 1 base and J 4 bases, leaving 8 bases between the germline ends. Per the germline V gene, CDR1 is GTSNPN and CDR2 is SVGIG (reference sequence). The CDR3 spans 13 residues. The CDR3 nucleotides are TGTGCCTGGAGTGAAGGGAGTAATCAGCCCCAGCATTTT. Its protein is CAWSEGSNQPQHF.